This TCR beta chain was captured in a study of CD8 T cells in ankylosing spondylitis. Whole-study results and caveats: Both synovial fluid and blood in reactive arthritis had previously been reported to carry some motif variants. One TCR beta motif, made up of roughly 8 highly homologous variants, appeared characteristic of ankylosing spondylitis blood.

MiXCR was run by TCRdb on the 5' RACE reads, yielding one entry per CDR3 protein. The sample includes about 220,000 distinct CDR3 sequences, 25% to 30% of them seen just once. The table lists this clonotype with many counts. Its antigen remains unknown. The V gene's germline CDR1 is LNHNV and CDR2 YYDKDF (reference sequence). V was trimmed by 3 bases and J by 7 bases, leaving 13 bases between them. The CDR3 extends over 14 amino acids. The sample taken for sequencing was blood, either unsorted or a sorted T cell fraction (not recorded which). The chain links TRBV15 to TRBJ2-1; the D gene is possibly TRBD1 (5 bases). This sequence originates from a male donor with ankylosing spondylitis or in good health (not recorded which). The CDR3 coding sequence is TGTGCCACCAGCAGGGACACCTGGGGTAATGAGCAGTTCTTC. Translating it yields CATSRDTWGNEQFF.